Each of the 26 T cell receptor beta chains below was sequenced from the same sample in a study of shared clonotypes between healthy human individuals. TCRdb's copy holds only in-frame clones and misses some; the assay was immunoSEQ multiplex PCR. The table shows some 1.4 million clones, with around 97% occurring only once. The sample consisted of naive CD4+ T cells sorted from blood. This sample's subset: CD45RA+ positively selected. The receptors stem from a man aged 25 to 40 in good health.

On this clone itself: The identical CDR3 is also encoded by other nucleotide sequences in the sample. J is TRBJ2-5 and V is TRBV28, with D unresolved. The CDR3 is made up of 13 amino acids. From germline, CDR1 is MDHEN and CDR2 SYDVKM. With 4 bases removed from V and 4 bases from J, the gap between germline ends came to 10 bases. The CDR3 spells CASSSRVGETQYF. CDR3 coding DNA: TGTGCCAGCAGTTCTAGGGTGGGAGAGACCCAGTACTTC.

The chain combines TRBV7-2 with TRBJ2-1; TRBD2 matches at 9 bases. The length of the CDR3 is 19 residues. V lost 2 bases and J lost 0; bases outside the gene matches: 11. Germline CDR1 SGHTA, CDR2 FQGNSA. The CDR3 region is CASSLILAGSLVSYNEQFF. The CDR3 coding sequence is TGTGCCAGCAGCTTAATCCTAGCGGGGTCGTTAGTCTCCTACAATGAGCAGTTCTTC. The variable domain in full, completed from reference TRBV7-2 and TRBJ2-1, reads GAGVSQSPSNKVTEKGKDVELRCDPISGHTALYWYRQSLGQGLEFLIYFQGNSAPDKSGLPSDRFSAERTGGSVSTLTIQRTQQEDSAVYLCASSLILAGSLVSYNEQFFGPGTRLTVL.

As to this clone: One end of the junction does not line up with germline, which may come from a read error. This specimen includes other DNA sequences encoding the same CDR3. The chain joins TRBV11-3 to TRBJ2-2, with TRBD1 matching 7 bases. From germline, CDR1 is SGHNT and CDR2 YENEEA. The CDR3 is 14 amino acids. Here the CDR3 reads CASSLDRDTGELFF. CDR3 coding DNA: TGTGCCAGCAGCCTAGACAGGGACACCGGGGAGCTGTTTTTT.

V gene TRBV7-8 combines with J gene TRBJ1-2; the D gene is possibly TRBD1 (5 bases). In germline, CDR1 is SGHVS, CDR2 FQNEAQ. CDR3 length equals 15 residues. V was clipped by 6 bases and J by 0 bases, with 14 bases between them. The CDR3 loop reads CASSSGRGANYGYTF. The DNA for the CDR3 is TGTGCCAGCAGTTCAGGGAGAGGTGCTAACTATGGCTACACCTTC.

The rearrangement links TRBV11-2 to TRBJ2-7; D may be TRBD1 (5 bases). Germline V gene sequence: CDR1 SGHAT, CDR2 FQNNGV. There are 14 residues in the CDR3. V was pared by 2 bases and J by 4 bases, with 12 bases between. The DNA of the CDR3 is TGTGCCAGCAGCTTAAGCAGGGTGTCATACGAGCAGTACTTC. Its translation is CASSLSRVSYEQYF.

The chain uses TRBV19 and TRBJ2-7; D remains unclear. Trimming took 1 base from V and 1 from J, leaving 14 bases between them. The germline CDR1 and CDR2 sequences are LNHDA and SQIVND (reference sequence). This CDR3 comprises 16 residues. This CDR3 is CASSIGGAGWSYEQYF. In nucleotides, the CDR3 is TGTGCCAGTAGTATAGGAGGAGCAGGTTGGTCCTACGAGCAGTACTTC.

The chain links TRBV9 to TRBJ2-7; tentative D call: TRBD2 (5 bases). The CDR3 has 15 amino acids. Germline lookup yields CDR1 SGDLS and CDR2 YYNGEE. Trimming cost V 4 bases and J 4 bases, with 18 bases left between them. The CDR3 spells CASSIRADSTYEQYF. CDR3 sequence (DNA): TGTGCCAGCAGCATCCGGGCGGACTCTACTTACGAGCAGTACTTC.

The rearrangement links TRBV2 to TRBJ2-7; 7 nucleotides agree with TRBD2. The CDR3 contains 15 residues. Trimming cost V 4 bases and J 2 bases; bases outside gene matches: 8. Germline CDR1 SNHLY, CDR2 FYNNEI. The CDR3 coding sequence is TGTGCCAGCAGTGGCTATTCTAGCGGACCCTACGAGCAGTACTTC. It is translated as CASSGYSSGPYEQYF.

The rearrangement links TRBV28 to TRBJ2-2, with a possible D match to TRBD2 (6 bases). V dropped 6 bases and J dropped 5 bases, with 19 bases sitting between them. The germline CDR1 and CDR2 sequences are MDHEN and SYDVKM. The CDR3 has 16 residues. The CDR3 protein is CASSPRGGSGTGELFF. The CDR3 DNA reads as TGTGCCAGCAGCCCCAGAGGAGGGAGCGGAACCGGGGAGCTGTTTTTT.

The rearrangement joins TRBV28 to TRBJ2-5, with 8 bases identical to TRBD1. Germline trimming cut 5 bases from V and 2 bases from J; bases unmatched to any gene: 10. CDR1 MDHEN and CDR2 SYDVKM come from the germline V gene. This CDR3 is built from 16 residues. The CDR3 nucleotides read TGTGCCAGCAGTGGTGACAGGGGCCCGACACAAGAGACCCAGTACTTC. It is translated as CASSGDRGPTQETQYF.

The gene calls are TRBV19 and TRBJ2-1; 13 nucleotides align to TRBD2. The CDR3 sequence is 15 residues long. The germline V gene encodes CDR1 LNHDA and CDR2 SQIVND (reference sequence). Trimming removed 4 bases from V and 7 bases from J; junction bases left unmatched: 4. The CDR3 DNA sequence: TGTGCCAGTAGTAGGACTAGCGGGAGCGGGAATGAGCAGTTCTTC. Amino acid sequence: CASSRTSGSGNEQFF.

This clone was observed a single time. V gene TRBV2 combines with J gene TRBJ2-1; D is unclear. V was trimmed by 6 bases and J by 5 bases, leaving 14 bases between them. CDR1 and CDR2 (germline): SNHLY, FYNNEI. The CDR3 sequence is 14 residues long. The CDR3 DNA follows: TGTGCCAGCAGCGTAGCACCCCCCAACAATGAGCAGTTCTTC. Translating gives CASSVAPPNNEQFF.

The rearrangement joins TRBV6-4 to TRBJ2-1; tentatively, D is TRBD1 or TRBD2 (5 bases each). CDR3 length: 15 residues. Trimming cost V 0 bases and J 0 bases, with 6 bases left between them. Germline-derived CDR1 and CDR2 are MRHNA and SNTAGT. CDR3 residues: CASSDSRGSYNEQFF. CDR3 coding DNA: TGTGCCAGCAGTGACTCGAGGGGCTCCTACAATGAGCAGTTCTTC.

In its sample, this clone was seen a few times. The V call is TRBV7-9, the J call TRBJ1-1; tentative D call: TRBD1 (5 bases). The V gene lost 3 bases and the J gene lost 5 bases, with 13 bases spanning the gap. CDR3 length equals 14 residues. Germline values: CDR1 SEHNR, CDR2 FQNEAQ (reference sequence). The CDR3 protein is CASSFSRGGTEAFF. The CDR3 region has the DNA TGTGCCAGCAGCTTCTCCCGGGGGGGAACTGAAGCTTTCTTT. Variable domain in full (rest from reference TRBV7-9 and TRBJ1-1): DTGVSQNPRHKITKRGQNVTFRCDPISEHNRLYWYRQTLGQGPEFLTYFQNEAQLEKSRLLSDRFSAERPKGSFSTLEIQRTEQGDSAMYLCASSFSRGGTEAFFGQGTRLTVV.

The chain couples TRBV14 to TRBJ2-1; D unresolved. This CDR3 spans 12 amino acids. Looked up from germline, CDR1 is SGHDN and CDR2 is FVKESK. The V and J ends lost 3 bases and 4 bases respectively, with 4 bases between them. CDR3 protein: CASSHPYNEQFF. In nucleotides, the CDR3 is TGTGCCAGCAGCCACCCATACAATGAGCAGTTCTTC.

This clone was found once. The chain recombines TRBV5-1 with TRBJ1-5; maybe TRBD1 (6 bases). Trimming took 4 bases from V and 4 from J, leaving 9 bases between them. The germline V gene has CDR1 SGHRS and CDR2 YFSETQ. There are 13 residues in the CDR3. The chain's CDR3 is CASSQQGNQPQHF. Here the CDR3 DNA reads TGCGCCAGCAGCCAACAGGGAAATCAGCCCCAGCATTTT.

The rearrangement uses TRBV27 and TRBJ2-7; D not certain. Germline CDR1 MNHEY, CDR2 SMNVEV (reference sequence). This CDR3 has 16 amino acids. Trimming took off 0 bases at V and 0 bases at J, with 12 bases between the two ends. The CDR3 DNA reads TGTGCCAGCAGTTTATCGTTAACAGCGAACTCCTACGAGCAGTACTTC. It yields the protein CASSLSLTANSYEQYF.

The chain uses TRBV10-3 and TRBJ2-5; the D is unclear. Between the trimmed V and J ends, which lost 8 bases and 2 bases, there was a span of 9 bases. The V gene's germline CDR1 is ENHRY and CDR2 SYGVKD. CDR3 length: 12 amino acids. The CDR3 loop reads CAIAQSQETQYF. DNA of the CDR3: TGTGCCATCGCCCAATCACAAGAGACCCAGTACTTC.

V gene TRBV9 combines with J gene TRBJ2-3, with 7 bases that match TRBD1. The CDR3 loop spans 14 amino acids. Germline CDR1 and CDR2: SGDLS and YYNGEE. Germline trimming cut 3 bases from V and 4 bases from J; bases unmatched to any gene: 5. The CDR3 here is CASSETGLADTQYF. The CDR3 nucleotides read TGTGCCAGCAGCGAGACAGGGCTCGCAGATACGCAGTATTTT.

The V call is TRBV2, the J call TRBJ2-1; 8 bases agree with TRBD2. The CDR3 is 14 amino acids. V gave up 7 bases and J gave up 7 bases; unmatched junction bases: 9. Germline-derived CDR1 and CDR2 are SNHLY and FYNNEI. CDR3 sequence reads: CASIEDSGVNEQFF. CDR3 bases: TGTGCCAGCATTGAGGATAGCGGGGTGAATGAGCAGTTCTTC.

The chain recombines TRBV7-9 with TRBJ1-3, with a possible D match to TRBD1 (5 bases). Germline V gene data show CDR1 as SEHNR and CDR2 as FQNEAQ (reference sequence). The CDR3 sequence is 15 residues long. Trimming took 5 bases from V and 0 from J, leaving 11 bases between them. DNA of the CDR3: TGTGCCAGCAGCCCCCGGACAATCTCTGGAAACACCATATATTTT. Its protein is CASSPRTISGNTIYF.

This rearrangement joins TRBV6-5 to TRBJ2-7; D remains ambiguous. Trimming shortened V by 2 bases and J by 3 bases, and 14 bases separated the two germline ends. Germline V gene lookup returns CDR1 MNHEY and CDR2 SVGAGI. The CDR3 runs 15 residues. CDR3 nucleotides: TGTGCCAGCAGTTACCACTATTCGTTGGGCTACGAGCAGTACTTC. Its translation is CASSYHYSLGYEQYF.

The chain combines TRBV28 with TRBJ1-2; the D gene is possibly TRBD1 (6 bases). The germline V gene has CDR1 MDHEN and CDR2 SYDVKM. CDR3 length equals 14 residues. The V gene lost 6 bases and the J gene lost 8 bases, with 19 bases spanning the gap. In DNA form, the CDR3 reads TGTGCCAGCAGCCCCCCTGGGGGGGCGGTGGGCTACACCTTC. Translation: CASSPPGGAVGYTF.

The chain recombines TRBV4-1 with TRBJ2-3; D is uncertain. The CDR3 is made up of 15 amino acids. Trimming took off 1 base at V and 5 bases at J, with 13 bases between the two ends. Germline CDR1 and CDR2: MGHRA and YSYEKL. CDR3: CASSQVGFSGDTQYF. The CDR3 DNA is TGCGCCAGCAGCCAAGTAGGGTTCTCCGGAGATACGCAGTATTTT.

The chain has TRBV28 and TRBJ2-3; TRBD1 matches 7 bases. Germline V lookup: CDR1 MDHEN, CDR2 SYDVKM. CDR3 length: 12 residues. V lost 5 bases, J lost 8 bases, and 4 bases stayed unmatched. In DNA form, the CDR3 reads TGTGCCAGCAGTCCCCCAGGGGGTACGCAGTATTTT. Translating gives CASSPPGGTQYF.

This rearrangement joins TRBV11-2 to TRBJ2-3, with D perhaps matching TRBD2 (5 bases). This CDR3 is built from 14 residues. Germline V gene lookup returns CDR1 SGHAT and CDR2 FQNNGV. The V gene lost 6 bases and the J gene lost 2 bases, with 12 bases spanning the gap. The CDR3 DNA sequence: TGTGCCAGCAGACCAGGACTCTTCACAGATACGCAGTATTTT. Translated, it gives CASRPGLFTDTQYF.